The rows below give T cell receptor beta chains drawn from one sample of a study of blood T cell repertoires in COVID-19. Measured with immunoSEQ multiplex PCR; TCRdb has only the in-frame clones, and not every one. The sample includes about 42,000 clones, about 85% seen only once; the top ten take roughly an eighth. The sample taken for sequencing was peripheral blood. These receptors were taken from a woman in her 70s in a cohort sampled during active COVID-19. The CDR3 runs from the conserved cysteine through the conserved F or W. The D gene is left open where the match is weak. Not all rows give a size; the values are once, few, many and, for expanded clones, a class.

>once|TRBD1|TRBV28|TRBJ2-7
TGTGCCAGCAGGATCGGACAGGGGGTAGGGGAGCAGTACTTC
CASRIGQGVGEQYF
>NA|TRBD2|TRBV5-1|TRBJ2-1
TGCGCCAGCAGCGCCGGACAGCGGGGGAATTACAATGAGCAGTTCTTC
CASSAGQRGNYNEQFF
>NA|NA|TRBV11-2|TRBJ2-1
TGTGCCAGCAGCTTAGCCAGTGGTGAGCAGTTCTTC
CASSLASGEQFF
>NA|TRBD1|TRBV19|TRBJ1-5
TGTGCCAGTAGTACAGGGGGACAGCCCCAGCATTTT
CASSTGGQPQHF
>NA|NA|TRBV18|TRBJ2-3
TGTGCCAGCTCACCACGGGAACAGGGCACAGATACGCAGTATTTT
CASSPREQGTDTQYF
>once|NA|TRBV11-2|TRBJ1-5
TGTGCCAGCAGTTTAGATGGCGGTTCTCAGCCCCAGCATTTT
CASSLDGGSQPQHF
>NA|TRBD2|TRBV2|TRBJ2-7
TGTGCCAGCAGTGAATTGGCGGGAGTATACGAGCAGTACTTC
CASSELAGVYEQYF
>NA|TRBD1|TRBV28|TRBJ1-1
TGTGCCAGCAGTTTAGGGGGCGCAGGGGGTACTGAAGCTTTCTTT
CASSLGGAGGTEAFF
>few|NA|TRBV5-4|TRBJ2-2
TGTGCCAGCACCGTGGGGTCCGGGACAGGGGAGCTGTTTTTT
CASTVGSGTGELFF
>NA|TRBD1|TRBV6-5|TRBJ2-7
TGTGCCAGCAGAGACAGGGGGTACGAGCAGTACTTC
CASRDRGYEQYF
>NA|NA|TRBV7-9|TRBJ2-3
TGTGCCAGCAGCTTAAACCGGGACACCTACACAGATACGCAGTATTTT
CASSLNRDTYTDTQYF
>NA|TRBD1|TRBV5-1|TRBJ2-3
TGCGCCAGCAGTCCGGGACAGGGGACAGATACGCAGTATTTT
CASSPGQGTDTQYF
>NA|NA|TRBV7-9|TRBJ2-7
TGTGCCAGCAGCTTAGGACAGGTCTCCTACGAGCAGTACTTC
CASSLGQVSYEQYF
>NA|NA|TRBV9|TRBJ2-1
TGTGCCAGCAGCGGCCCGGCCCTAGCGAATGAGCAGTTCTTC
CASSGPALANEQFF
>few|TRBD1|TRBV6-5|TRBJ1-6
TGTGCCAGCATGGCAGGGGGCTGGAATTCACCCCTCCACTTT
CASMAGGWNSPLHF
>NA|NA|TRBV6-5|TRBJ1-4
TGTGCCAGCAGTCCTATGGAGGCAACTAATGAAAAACTGTTTTTT
CASSPMEATNEKLFF
>NA|TRBD1|TRBV4-3|TRBJ1-6
TGCGCCAGCAGCCCGGACAGGGTTCGATCACCCCTCCACTTT
CASSPDRVRSPLHF
>NA|NA|TRBV4-3|TRBJ1-5
TGCGCCAGCAGCCAAGAACCCTCTCAGGGGAATCAGCCCCAGCATTTT
CASSQEPSQGNQPQHF
>NA|TRBD2|TRBV28|TRBJ2-5
TGTGCCAGCAGTTCTCCGGAAAGTACTAGCGGTCCCCAGTACTTC
CASSSPESTSGPQYF
>NA|TRBD1|TRBV6-5|TRBJ1-1
TGTGCCAGCCAGGGGGGTCGCCAGTTCTTTGAAGCTTTCTTT
CASQGGRQFFEAFF
>NA|TRBD2|TRBV19|TRBJ2-1
TGTGCCAGTAGTATCGGCGGGAGAGCCTACAATGAGCAGTTCTTC
CASSIGGRAYNEQFF
>NA|TRBD1|TRBV20-1|TRBJ1-2
TGCAGTGCGTATGACAGGGCTGGCTACACCTTC
CSAYDRAGYTF
>NA|TRBD2|TRBV3-1/TRBV3-2|TRBJ2-1
TGTGCCAGCAGCCAAAAAACTAGCGGGAATGAGCAGTTCTTC
CASSQKTSGNEQFF
>NA|NA|TRBV11-2|TRBJ2-7
TGTGCCAGCACCACCTACGTAAAAATACCGCCGGAGCAGTACTTC
CASTTYVKIPPEQYF
>NA|NA|TRBV5-1|TRBJ2-1
TGCGCCAGCAGCTTGACCAGCGCCTCCCTGAATGAGCAGTTCTTC
CASSLTSASLNEQFF
>NA|TRBD2|TRBV5-1|TRBJ2-3
TGCGCCAGCAGCCCCTCGACTAGCGGGTCCGCGGATACGCAGTATTTT
CASSPSTSGSADTQYF
>once|NA|TRBV19|TRBJ2-1
TGTGCCAGCTCGATCCTGCCTAGCTTCTACAATGAGCAGTTCTTC
CASSILPSFYNEQFF
>NA|TRBD2|TRBV3-1/TRBV3-2|TRBJ2-3
TGTGCCAGCAGCCAAGAAAGACTAGCGGGAGTCGGTACGCAGTATTTT
CASSQERLAGVGTQYF
>NA|TRBD1|TRBV18|TRBJ1-4
TGTGCCAGCTCACCCCGGACAGGGTCTAATGAAAAACTGTTTTTT
CASSPRTGSNEKLFF
>NA|TRBD2|TRBV3-1/TRBV3-2|TRBJ2-5
TGTGCCAGCAGCGGCACTAGCGGGAACCAAGAGACCCAGTACTTC
CASSGTSGNQETQYF
>few|TRBD1|TRBV11-2|TRBJ2-7
TGTGCCAGCAGCCGAACGGGCGGGGACAGGGGCTACGAGCAGTACTTC
CASSRTGGDRGYEQYF
>once|NA|TRBV28|TRBJ1-1
TGTGCCAGCAGTCTCCTACGAGGGAGCACTGAAGCTTTCTTT
CASSLLRGSTEAFF
>NA|NA|TRBV7-3|TRBJ2-7
TGTGCCAGCAGCCCCAGCCCTGGCGGGCCACTCGAGCAGTACTTC
CASSPSPGGPLEQYF
>NA|NA|TRBV10-1|TRBJ1-3
TGCGCCAGCAGTGAGTCAGGAGGAGCTGGAAACACCATATATTTT
CASSESGGAGNTIYF
>NA|TRBD1|TRBV6-6|TRBJ1-2
TGTGCCAGCAGCCGGACAGGGGTAAACTATGGCTACACCTTC
CASSRTGVNYGYTF
>NA|NA|TRBV19|TRBJ2-1
TGTGCCAGTAGCAAGACAGGATTGAGAGTAGGGTTCGTCAATGAGCAGTTCTTC
CASSKTGLRVGFVNEQFF
>NA|NA|TRBV19|TRBJ1-1
TGTGCCAGTAACAAGGGACTCACTGAAGCTTTCTTT
CASNKGLTEAFF
>NA|TRBD1|TRBV14|TRBJ2-1
TGTGCCAGCAGCCCCTATCTGGGACAGGGAGGCAATGAGCAGTTCTTC
CASSPYLGQGGNEQFF
>few|TRBD2|TRBV19|TRBJ2-1
TGTGCCAGTAGTATTAGGTCTAGCGGGAGTTTCAACAATGAGCAGTTCTTC
CASSIRSSGSFNNEQFF
>NA|TRBD2|TRBV6-1|TRBJ2-3
TGTGCCAGCAGTGAAGCGGGAGGGAACCACCCAGATACGCAGTATTTT
CASSEAGGNHPDTQYF
>once|TRBD2|TRBV6-1|TRBJ2-5
TGTGCCAGCAGTGAAGGAAGGGCTAGCGGCATCCAAGAGACCCAGTACTTC
CASSEGRASGIQETQYF
>NA|NA|TRBV7-9|TRBJ1-2
TGTGCCAGCAGCTTGGGGACAAACAATTATGGCTACACCTTC
CASSLGTNNYGYTF
>NA|TRBD2|TRBV9|TRBJ2-7
TGTGCCAGCAGCGCCGGGACTAGCGTATCCGAGCAGTACTTC
CASSAGTSVSEQYF